This T cell receptor beta chain was observed in a study of cytomegalovirus exposure and HLA in healthy donors. This clone was counted a few times. What it binds is not known. V dropped 2 bases and J dropped 5; count of bases not matched to a gene: 3. CDR3 size: 15 residues. CDR1 SGHRS and CDR2 YFSETQ come from the germline V gene. Broader study findings: Because they were indistinguishable, some V segments, including TRBV6-2 and TRBV6-3, were excluded. The authors later linked a missense DCLRE1C variant to TCR beta V- and J-gene trimming.

It was with 60 Vbeta and 13 Jbeta primers that the PCR ran. Profiled with immunoSEQ multiplex PCR; TCRdb holds only in-frame clones, not every one. The data show approximately 160,000 clones, roughly four fifths seen once. The chain carries TRBV5-1 and TRBJ2-1; 11 nucleotides agree with TRBD2. Sequenced material: PBMCs. The TCR was taken from a woman aged 40 to 50 in good health and CMV-seronegative. The CDR3 region has the DNA TGCGCCAGCAGCTTCGGGACTAGCGGCCACAATGAGCAGTTCTTC. It specifies CASSFGTSGHNEQFF.